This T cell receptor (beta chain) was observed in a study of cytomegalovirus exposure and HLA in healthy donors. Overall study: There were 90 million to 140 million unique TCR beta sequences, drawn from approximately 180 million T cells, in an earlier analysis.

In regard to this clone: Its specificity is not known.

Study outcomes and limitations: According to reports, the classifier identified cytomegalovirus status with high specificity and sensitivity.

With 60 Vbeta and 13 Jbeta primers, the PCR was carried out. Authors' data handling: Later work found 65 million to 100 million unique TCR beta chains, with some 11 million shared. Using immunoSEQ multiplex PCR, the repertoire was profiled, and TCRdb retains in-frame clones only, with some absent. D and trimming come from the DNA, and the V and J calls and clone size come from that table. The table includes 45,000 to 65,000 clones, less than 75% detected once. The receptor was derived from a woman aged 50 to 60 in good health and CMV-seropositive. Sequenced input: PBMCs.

The CDR3 DNA follows: TGTGCCAGCAGCCCCCGCGAGAATGAGCAGTTCTTC. Translated: CASSPRENEQFF. This sequence joins TRBV9 and TRBJ2-1; D is unclear. The CDR3 is 12 residues long. Trimming removed 4 bases from V and 7 bases from J, with 9 bases in between. Germline lookup yields CDR1 SGDLS and CDR2 YYNGEE.